The present T cell receptor beta chain was sequenced within a study of blood T cell repertoires in COVID-19 (dated by TCRdb to 2018 to 2021). About the full investigation: Samples covering the acute and convalescent phases of COVID-19 were provided by collaborators in the United States, Italy and Spain. The material from the prospective study consisted of cDNA or gDNA derived from T cells, B-cell-depleted T cells, or PBMCs. Subjects who had been exposed to COVID-19, were actively infected with it, or had recovered from it provided the deeply sampled blood TCRbeta repertoires that made up the dataset. Sample metadata almost always included a de-identified subject ID, COVID-19 status, age in years and sex. Where available, HLA class I and class II types were obtained from metadata supplied by the sample provider rather than from assay-based typing. A freely available public database, intended as a resource for researchers studying the immune response to SARS-CoV-2, is where the repertoires were released. Samples came from the ongoing ImmuneRACE study (first 160 participants) plus 1,254 subjects from 6 global collaborators.

Each collaborating institution followed its own protocols to collect whole blood in K2EDTA tubes. For TCRbeta analysis, collaborators shipped samples as frozen whole blood, isolated PBMCs, or DNA extracted from either of those sample types. The junction carries 9 bases between V and J, which are trimmed by 2 bases and 4 bases respectively. Including cysteine and phenylalanine, the CDR3 has 15 amino acids. Only CDR3 DNA remains: 45 bases, in frame from the first base. Via the germline V gene (reference sequence), CDR1 is MNHEY and CDR2 SMNVEV. The paper's findings and limits, for the study overall: Clinical and demographic metadata were provided uncurated, with the amount varying by source and participant.

Note on this clone: The specificity of this receptor is unknown. No base quality values were provided; no much bigger clone lies one nucleotide off.

TCRbeta CDR3 regions were amplified from genomic DNA using the immunoSEQ Assay, a bias-controlled multiplex PCR. The authors processed their data as follows. The number of nucleated cells in each sample was estimated from the amplification of reference gene primers within the assay. Sequence reads were collapsed and filtered to measure the absolute abundance of every unique TCRbeta CDR3 rearrangement. Productive Simpson clonality was computed per sample as the square root of Simpson's diversity index over productive rearrangements. TCRdb re-hosts the immuneACCESS table, in-frame sequences only. Its copies lack some clones; in the studies checked, an unresolved V gene accounts for under half of them, and the cause for the rest is not known. V and J calls and clone size come straight from that table; D and trimming were deduced from the DNA. The table for this sample lists approximately 270,000 clones; about nine tenths of them were counted only once. The ten top clones hold 2% to 2.5% of the sample.

The sequence links TRBV27 to TRBJ1-6; no confident D gene assignment can be made. Sequenced input: peripheral blood. The sequence came from a man between 50 and 59 years old with acute or convalescent COVID-19. This receptor has the CDR3 CASSLRQAYNSPLHF. The DNA is as follows: TGTGCCAGCAGTTTAAGGCAGGCGTATAATTCACCCCTCCACTTT.